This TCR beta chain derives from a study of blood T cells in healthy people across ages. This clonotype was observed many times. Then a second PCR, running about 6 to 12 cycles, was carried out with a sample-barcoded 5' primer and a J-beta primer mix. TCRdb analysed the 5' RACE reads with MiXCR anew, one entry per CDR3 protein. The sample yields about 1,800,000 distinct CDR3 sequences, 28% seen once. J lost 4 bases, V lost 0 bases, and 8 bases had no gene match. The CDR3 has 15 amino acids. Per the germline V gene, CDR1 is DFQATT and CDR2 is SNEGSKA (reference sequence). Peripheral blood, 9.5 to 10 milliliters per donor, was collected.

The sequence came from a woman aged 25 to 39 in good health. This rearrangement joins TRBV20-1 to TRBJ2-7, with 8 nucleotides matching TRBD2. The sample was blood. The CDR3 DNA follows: TGCAGTGCTAGAGATCGCGCGGGAGGCATTTACGAGCAGTACTTC. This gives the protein CSARDRAGGIYEQYF.